This T cell receptor (beta chain) was captured in a study of blood T cell repertoires in COVID-19 (dated by TCRdb to 2018 to 2020). With respect to the entire study: Samples covering the acute and convalescent phases of COVID-19 were provided by collaborators in the United States, Italy and Spain. The prospective study material was composed of cDNA or gDNA derived from T cells, B-cell-depleted T cells, or PBMCs. The dataset comprised deeply sampled blood TCRbeta repertoires from subjects exposed to, actively infected with, or recovered from COVID-19. The repertoires were made available in a free public database intended to serve as a resource for research on the immune response to SARS-CoV-2. Samples were obtained from the ongoing ImmuneRACE study (first 160 participants) and from 950 to 1,500 subjects provided by 6 global collaborators. Sample metadata almost always included a de-identified subject ID, COVID-19 status, age in years and sex. HLA class I and class II types, where available, came from metadata supplied by the sample provider rather than from assay-based typing. Overall study results and their limits: The quantity of clinical and demographic metadata differed by source and by participant and was supplied without curation.

A second Seattle source provided samples from volunteer blood donors who had recovered from COVID-19. The collaborating institutions used their own protocols to collect whole blood in K2EDTA tubes. For TCRbeta analysis, collaborators shipped samples in one of three forms: frozen whole blood, isolated PBMCs, or DNA extracted from either of those sample types. This clone has a single count. The target of this receptor is not known. No much larger clone exists at a distance of one base, and base qualities are not known. CDR1 and CDR2 were assigned from the germline V gene as SGHTA and FQGTGA. V has 1 base trimmed and J has 7 bases trimmed; junction bases matching no gene number 6. The cysteine opens and the phenylalanine closes a CDR3 of 15 amino acids. Only CDR3 DNA is held: 45 bases, read in frame from base 1. TCRbeta CDR3 regions were amplified from genomic DNA using the immunoSEQ Assay, a bias-controlled multiplex PCR. Per the source publication's procedure: Nucleated cell counts per sample were estimated from amplification of reference gene primers within the assay. To quantify the absolute abundance of each unique TCRbeta CDR3 rearrangement, sequence reads were collapsed and filtered. For each sample, productive Simpson clonality was calculated by taking the square root of Simpson's diversity index across productive rearrangements. The table was pulled from immuneACCESS by TCRdb, which kept in-frame rearrangements only. Such tables lose some clones; where checked, under half of the loss comes from unresolved V genes, and the rest has no known cause. V and J calls and clone size follow that table, whereas D and trimming were derived from the DNA. Counted in this sample were around 140,000 clones; 80% to 90% of them appeared once. The ten biggest clones cover 30% to 45% of the sample.

The sample comprised peripheral blood. The rearrangement combines TRBV7-3 with TRBJ2-3; TRBD2 aligns with 9 central bases. The sequence derives from a man aged 50 or older who had recovered from COVID-19. The CDR3 has the sequence CASSLIQGLANTQYF. The nucleotide sequence is TGTGCCAGCAGCTTAATTCAGGGACTAGCAAATACGCAGTATTTT.